The next 29 T cell receptor beta chains were all read from a single sample in a study of blood T cells in healthy people across ages. A sample-barcoded 5' primer and a J-beta primer mix were used in a second PCR of about 6 to 11 cycles. One entry per CDR3 protein results from TCRdb running MiXCR on the 5' RACE reads. The table lists 1.8 million or so distinct CDR3 sequences, 35% to 50% of them singletons, with 20% to 25% in the top ten. Specimen: blood. The receptor source for this set is a human donor in good health.

V is TRBV12-3 or TRBV12-4 and J is TRBJ1-2; 7 bases are shared with TRBD1. This CDR3 is 13 amino acids long. Trimming took 8 bases from V and 7 from J; bases not matched to a gene: 10. The CDR3 DNA follows: TGTGCCAGCGGTCACAGGGGAAGCTGTGGCTACACCTTC. This gives the protein CASGHRGSCGYTF.

V and J are TRBV7-9 and TRBJ1-1; TRBD1 matches 7 bases. V lost 5 bases, J lost 3 bases, and 9 bases stayed unmatched. In germline, CDR1 is SEHNR, CDR2 FQNEAQ (reference sequence). The CDR3 is made up of 15 amino acids. CDR3 sequence reads: CASSPRGGQHTEAFF. Here the CDR3 DNA reads TGTGCCAGCAGCCCACGAGGGGGACAGCACACTGAAGCTTTCTTT.

This clonotype was seen a handful of times. This chain joins TRBV28 and TRBJ1-2; weak D call: TRBD1 (6 bases). V lost 7 bases and J lost 0, with 12 bases in between. In germline, CDR1 is MDHEN, CDR2 SYDVKM. The CDR3 length is 14 residues. The CDR3 nucleotides are TGTGCCAGCAATGAGGACAGCCCTAACTATGGCTACACCTTC. Translation: CASNEDSPNYGYTF.

This clonotype was found once. V usage is TRBV29-1 and J usage is TRBJ2-2; D call uncertain. The CDR3 totals 19 residues. V was clipped by 6 bases and J by 1 base, with 27 bases between them. The V gene's germline CDR1 is SQVTM and CDR2 ANQGSEA. The CDR3 loop reads CSVLRKPQTEVWNTGELFF. CDR3 coding DNA: TGCAGCGTCCTCAGAAAGCCCCAGACCGAGGTGTGGAACACCGGGGAGCTGTTTTTT.

The chain is built from TRBV20-1 and TRBJ2-5; 8 bases line up with TRBD2. V was pared by 0 bases and J by 11 bases, with 17 bases of the junction left unmatched. This CDR3 comprises 16 residues. Germline V lookup: CDR1 DFQATT, CDR2 SNEGSKA (reference sequence). The CDR3 spells CSARDLRGGLPYVQYF. In DNA, the CDR3 is TGCAGTGCTAGAGATCTTCGGGGGGGGCTACCCTACGTGCAGTACTTC.

The chain combines TRBV5-1 with TRBJ2-4; 7 nucleotides agree with TRBD2. Germline CDR1 reads SGHRS; CDR2 reads YFSETQ. This CDR3 region has 15 residues. V lost 8 bases, J lost 13 bases, and 21 bases stayed unmatched. The CDR3, as DNA: TGCGCCAGTCAAACCACGGGACTATCCGAAAGTGAGCAGTACTTC. Its translation: CASQTTGLSESEQYF.

V usage is TRBV6-5 and J usage is TRBJ2-3; D gene unclear. This CDR3 has 11 residues. Germline CDR1 reads MNHEY; CDR2 reads SVGAGI. Trimming took 8 bases from V and 6 from J, leaving 9 bases between them. This CDR3 is CASVSFDTQYF. The DNA of the CDR3 is TGTGCCAGCGTTAGTTTTGATACGCAGTATTTT.

This clonotype has just a few counts. The chain employs TRBV25-1 and TRBJ2-4; tentatively, D is TRBD1 (6 bases). In germline, CDR1 is MGHDK, CDR2 SYGVNS. This CDR3 region has 10 residues. Trimming took 8 bases from V and 15 from J, leaving 14 bases between them. The CDR3 bases are TGTGCCAGCGAATGGGACAAAATGTACTTC. It encodes CASEWDKMYF.

This clonotype turned up a few times. The chain joins TRBV12-3 or TRBV12-4 to TRBJ2-5, with D unresolved. V lost 1 base, J lost 5 bases, and 11 bases lay in between. This CDR3 has 14 amino acids. This CDR3 reads CASSLVQSWETQYF. The CDR3 DNA reads as TGTGCCAGCAGTTTAGTACAGTCCTGGGAGACCCAGTACTTC.

This rearrangement joins TRBV4-1 to TRBJ2-5, with 7 bases lining up with TRBD1. The V and J ends lost 0 bases and 1 base, in that order; junction bases with no gene match: 11. The CDR3 has 18 amino acids. The germline V gene encodes CDR1 MGHRA and CDR2 YSYEKL. Here the CDR3 reads CASSQDLAGQAIQETQYF. As DNA, the CDR3 is TGCGCCAGCAGCCAAGATCTCGCCGGACAGGCCATCCAAGAGACCCAGTACTTC.

The chain combines TRBV28 with TRBJ1-1; TRBD1 matches 12 bases. Looked up from germline, CDR1 is MDHEN and CDR2 is SYDVKM. With V trimmed by 8 bases and J by 2 bases, 18 bases remained unmatched. The CDR3 consists of 19 residues. CDR3 coding DNA: TGTGCCAGCTGTGGAGGGTTAATCCGGGACAGGGGGCCTAACACTGAAGCTTTCTTT. This translates into CASCGGLIRDRGPNTEAFF.

This clonotype was counted a few times. The rearrangement links TRBV6-5 to TRBJ2-3; D may be TRBD2 (6 bases). This CDR3 spans 17 amino acids. Trimming pared 0 bases from V and 0 bases from J, leaving 13 bases between. Germline CDR1 MNHEY, CDR2 SVGAGI. The CDR3 is CASSYSSGGASTDTQYF. As DNA, the CDR3 is TGTGCCAGCAGTTACTCATCGGGCGGGGCGAGCACAGATACGCAGTATTTT.

This clonotype showed up just a few times. The chain recombines TRBV12-3 or TRBV12-4 with TRBJ1-2, with D unresolved. This CDR3 spans 12 amino acids. Trimming took 2 bases from V and 5 from J, leaving 6 bases between them. The CDR3 spells CASSLTRYGYTF. DNA for the CDR3: TGTGCCAGCAGTTTAACAAGATATGGCTACACCTTC.

Details on this clonotype: An end of the junction differs from the germline gene, which may be a read error. The rearrangement joins TRBV6-2 or TRBV6-3 to TRBJ2-7; D not certain. Germline V gene data show CDR1 as MNHEY and CDR2 as SVGEGT. CDR3 length: 13 residues. The CDR3 loop reads CASGETYSYGQYF. CDR3 bases: TGTGCCAGCGGGGAAACCTATTCCTACGGGCAGTACTTC.

The chain links TRBV29-1 to TRBJ2-1; 8 bases agree with TRBD1. Trimming cost V 0 bases and J 4 bases; bases outside gene matches: 5. Germline CDR1 reads SQVTM; CDR2 reads ANQGSEA. The CDR3 covers 15 residues. For the CDR3, the DNA is TGCAGCGTTGAAGACGGGGGACAGGAATACAATGAGCAGTTCTTC. It is translated as CSVEDGGQEYNEQFF.

This clonotype occurred a few times. The chain links TRBV5-1 to TRBJ2-1; no firm D call. The CDR3 spans 15 residues. Germline CDR1 reads SGHRS; CDR2 reads YFSETQ. Trimming left V 4 bases short and J 0 bases short, with 11 bases between. This chain's CDR3 is CASSIGPISYNEQFF. CDR3 bases: TGCGCCAGCAGCATAGGACCGATCTCCTACAATGAGCAGTTCTTC.

The chain carries TRBV20-1 and TRBJ2-7; 7 nucleotides align to TRBD1. Germline loops: CDR1 DFQATT, CDR2 SNEGSKA (reference sequence). With V trimmed by 3 bases and J by 5 bases, 7 bases remained unmatched. The CDR3 runs 13 residues. The CDR3 sequence: CSASRDTGDEQYF. Here the CDR3 DNA reads TGCAGTGCTAGCCGGGACACAGGGGACGAGCAGTACTTC.

This chain links TRBV4-2 with TRBJ1-1; D is uncertain. V was cut by 8 bases and J by 5 bases, with 15 bases left in between. Germline CDR1 is LGHNA and CDR2 is YNFKEQ. This CDR3 region has 13 residues. CDR3 sequence (DNA): TGTGCCAGCGCAACGCGACCGGAGACTGAAGCTTTCTTT. Translation gives CASATRPETEAFF.

About this clonotype: Its ends do not fully match the called genes, so a read error is possible. This rearrangement joins TRBV20-1 to TRBJ1-1, with no clear D. The CDR3 extends over 14 amino acids. CDR1 and CDR2 from the germline V gene are DFQATT and SNEGSKA (reference sequence). Written as DNA, the CDR3 is TGCAGTGCTAGAGATTCACGGGGTGACACTGAAACTTTCTTT. The encoded protein is CSARDSRGDTETFF.

This clonotype was detected only a few times. The J gene is TRBJ2-3, the V gene TRBV6-1, with TRBD1 as a possible D gene (5 bases). Germline CDR1 reads MNHNS; CDR2 reads SASEGT. CDR3 size: 13 residues. Trimming removed 4 bases at V and 9 bases at J, with 14 bases between. CDR3 sequence: CASSATLRQTQYF. CDR3 in DNA: TGTGCCAGCAGTGCTACACTGAGACAGACGCAGTATTTT.

The table lists this clonotype with a few counts. The chain joins TRBV4-3 to TRBJ1-2; no definite D call. Germline CDR1 LGHNA, CDR2 YSLEER. This CDR3 is 13 amino acids long. Trimming removed 0 bases at V and 6 bases at J, with 8 bases between. The CDR3 bases are TGCGCCAGCAGCCAAGATTACGCGGATGGCTACACCTTC. Protein product: CASSQDYADGYTF.

This clonotype occurred a few times. One end of the junction does not line up with germline, which may come from a read error. The J gene is TRBJ2-1, the V gene TRBV3-1; 8 bases match TRBD2. The CDR3 is made up of 17 amino acids. Germline V gene data show CDR1 as LGHDT and CDR2 as YNNKEL (reference sequence). CDR3 nucleotide sequence: TGTGCCAGCAGCCAAAGAAGGGTCGGGGGGGCAAACAATGGGCAGTTCTTC. It translates to CASSQRRVGGANNGQFF.

A single count supports this clonotype. This rearrangement joins TRBV2 to TRBJ2-5; D remains unclear. The CDR3 spans 14 residues. In germline, CDR1 is SNHLY, CDR2 FYNNEI. The V end lost 5 bases, the J end lost 5 bases, and 15 bases lay between the germline ends. CDR3 sequence: CASSPWVVGETQYF. DNA for the CDR3: TGTGCCAGCAGTCCGTGGGTTGTGGGTGAGACCCAGTACTTC.

The chain is built from TRBV9 and TRBJ1-6, with no clear D. Germline CDR1 is SGDLS and CDR2 is YYNGEE. V was cut by 4 bases and J by 6 bases, with 14 bases left in between. The CDR3 is 15 residues long. This CDR3 is CASSPQPGLNSPLHF. The CDR3 DNA follows: TGTGCCAGCAGCCCTCAACCCGGGCTTAATTCACCCCTCCACTTT.

This clonotype was seen repeatedly, ten times or more. The chain combines TRBV29-1 with TRBJ2-7; no clear D. The CDR3 runs 11 residues. The V end was cut by 4 bases, the J end by 2 bases, with 6 bases between. Germline V gives CDR1 SQVTM, CDR2 ANQGSEA. The CDR3 DNA is TGCAGCGTTGGGCAGACCTACGAGCAGTACTTC. Amino acid sequence: CSVGQTYEQYF.

This chain joins TRBV20-1 and TRBJ1-1; 10 positions match TRBD1. The CDR3 covers 15 residues. From germline, CDR1 is DFQATT and CDR2 SNEGSKA (reference sequence). V shed 0 bases, J shed 10 bases, and the junction held 11 bases outside the gene matches. The CDR3 DNA reads TGCAGTGCTAGAGATCTAGGGACAGGGGTCCAGAGAGCTTTCTTT. It is translated as CSARDLGTGVQRAFF.

The gene calls are TRBV7-2 and TRBJ2-1; 13 positions agree with TRBD2. The CDR3 runs 16 residues. V was pared by 4 bases and J by 5 bases, with 5 bases of the junction left unmatched. Looked up from germline, CDR1 is SGHTA and CDR2 is FQGNSA. DNA of the CDR3: TGTGCCAGCAGCTGGACTAGCGGGGGTACCCACAATGAGCAGTTCTTC. Protein sequence: CASSWTSGGTHNEQFF.

This clonotype was observed a handful of times. The chain uses TRBV7-2 and TRBJ1-2; 9 nucleotides agree with TRBD1. The J segment lost 7 bases and the V segment lost 1 base, leaving 10 bases of the junction unmatched. The CDR3 covers 16 residues. CDR1 is SGHTA and CDR2 is FQGNSA in the germline V gene. The CDR3 DNA follows: TGTGCCAGCAGCTTAGGTGTGGGACAGGGAGCGTTTGGCTACACCTTC. It specifies CASSLGVGQGAFGYTF.

This clonotype was counted only a few times. The gene calls are TRBV4-1 and TRBJ2-1, with D perhaps matching TRBD1 or TRBD2 (6 bases each). The CDR3 sequence is 13 residues long. Germline CDR1 reads MGHRA; CDR2 reads YSYEKL. The V and J ends lost 4 bases and 8 bases respectively, with 12 bases between them. For the CDR3, the DNA is TGCGCCAGCAGCCCCCGAGGGGGGCATGAGCAGTTCTTC. Its translation is CASSPRGGHEQFF.